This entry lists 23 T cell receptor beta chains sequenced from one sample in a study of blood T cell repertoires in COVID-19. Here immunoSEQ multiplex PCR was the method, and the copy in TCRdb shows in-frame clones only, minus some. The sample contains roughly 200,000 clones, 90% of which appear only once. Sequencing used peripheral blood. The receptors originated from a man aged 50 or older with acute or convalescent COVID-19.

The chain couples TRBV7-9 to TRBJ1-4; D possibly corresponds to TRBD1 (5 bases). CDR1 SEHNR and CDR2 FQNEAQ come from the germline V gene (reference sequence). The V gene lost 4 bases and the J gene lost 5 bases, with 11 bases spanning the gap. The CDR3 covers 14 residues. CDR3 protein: CASSSRALNEKLFF. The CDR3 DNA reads TGTGCCAGCAGCTCCAGGGCACTAAATGAAAAACTGTTTTTT.

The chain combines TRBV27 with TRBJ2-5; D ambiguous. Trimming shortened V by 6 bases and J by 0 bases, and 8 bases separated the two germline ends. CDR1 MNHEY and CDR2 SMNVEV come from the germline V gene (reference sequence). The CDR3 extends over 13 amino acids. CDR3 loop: CASRAGYQETQYF. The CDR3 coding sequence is TGTGCCAGCAGAGCAGGCTACCAAGAGACCCAGTACTTC.

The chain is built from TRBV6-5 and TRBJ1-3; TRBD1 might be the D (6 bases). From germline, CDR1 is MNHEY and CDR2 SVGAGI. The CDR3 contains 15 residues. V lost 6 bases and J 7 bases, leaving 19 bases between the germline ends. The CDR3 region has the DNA TGTGCCAGCAGCTCCCCCGGGGGGCCCAGTAACACCATATATTTT. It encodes CASSSPGGPSNTIYF.

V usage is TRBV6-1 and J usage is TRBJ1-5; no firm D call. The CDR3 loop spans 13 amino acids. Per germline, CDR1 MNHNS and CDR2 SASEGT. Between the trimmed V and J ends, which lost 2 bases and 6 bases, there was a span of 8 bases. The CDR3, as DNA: TGTGCCAGCAGTGAACGATTGAGTCAGCCCCAGCATTTT. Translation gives CASSERLSQPQHF.

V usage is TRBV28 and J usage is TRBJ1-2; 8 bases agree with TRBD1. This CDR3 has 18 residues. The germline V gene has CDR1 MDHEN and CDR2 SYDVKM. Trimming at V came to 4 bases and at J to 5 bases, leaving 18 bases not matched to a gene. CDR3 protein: CASSSPSHQGAVGYGYTF. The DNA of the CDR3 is TGTGCCAGCAGTTCGCCCTCTCATCAGGGGGCAGTGGGGTATGGCTACACCTTC.

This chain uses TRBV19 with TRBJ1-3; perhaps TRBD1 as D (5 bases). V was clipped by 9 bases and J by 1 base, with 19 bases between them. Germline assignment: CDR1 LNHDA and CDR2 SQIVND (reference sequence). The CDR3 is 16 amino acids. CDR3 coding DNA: TGTGCCAGCACCGCCTCAGGGATAGGGTCTGGAAACACCATATATTTT. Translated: CASTASGIGSGNTIYF.

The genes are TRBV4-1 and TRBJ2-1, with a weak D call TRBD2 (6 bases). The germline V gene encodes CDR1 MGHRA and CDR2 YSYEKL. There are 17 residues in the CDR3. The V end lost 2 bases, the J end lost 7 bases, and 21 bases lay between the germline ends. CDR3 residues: CASSQSGGRALFNEQFF. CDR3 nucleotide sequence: TGCGCCAGCAGCCAAAGTGGAGGGCGAGCTCTTTTTAATGAGCAGTTCTTC.

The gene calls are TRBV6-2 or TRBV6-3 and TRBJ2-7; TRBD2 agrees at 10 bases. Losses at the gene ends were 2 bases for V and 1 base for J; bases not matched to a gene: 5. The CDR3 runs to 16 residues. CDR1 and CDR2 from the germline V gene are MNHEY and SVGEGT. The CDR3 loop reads CASSYPSGSTSYEQYF. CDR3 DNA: TGTGCCAGCAGTTACCCTAGCGGGAGTACTTCCTACGAGCAGTACTTC.

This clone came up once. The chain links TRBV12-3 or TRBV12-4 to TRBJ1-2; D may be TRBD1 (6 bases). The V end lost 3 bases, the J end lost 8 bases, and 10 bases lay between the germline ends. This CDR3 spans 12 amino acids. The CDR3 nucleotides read TGTGCCAGCAGTTTCAGGGGTTCCGGCTACACCTTC. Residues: CASSFRGSGYTF.

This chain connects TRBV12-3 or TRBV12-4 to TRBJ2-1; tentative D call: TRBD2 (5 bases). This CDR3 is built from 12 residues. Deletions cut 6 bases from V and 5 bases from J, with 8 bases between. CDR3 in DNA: TGTGCCAGCAGCGGACTGAACAATGAGCAGTTCTTC. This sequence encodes CASSGLNNEQFF.

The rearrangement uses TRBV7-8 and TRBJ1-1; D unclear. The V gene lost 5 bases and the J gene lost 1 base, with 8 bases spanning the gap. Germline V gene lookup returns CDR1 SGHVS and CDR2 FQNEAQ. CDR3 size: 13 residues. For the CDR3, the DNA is TGTGCCAGCAGCAGAACCGGGAACACTGAAGCTTTCTTT. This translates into CASSRTGNTEAFF.

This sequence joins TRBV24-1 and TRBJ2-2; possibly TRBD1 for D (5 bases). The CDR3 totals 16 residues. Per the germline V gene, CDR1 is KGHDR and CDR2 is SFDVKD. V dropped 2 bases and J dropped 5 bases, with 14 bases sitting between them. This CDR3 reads CATSDYGQGRTGELFF. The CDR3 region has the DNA TGTGCCACCAGTGATTACGGGCAGGGTCGGACCGGGGAGCTGTTTTTT.

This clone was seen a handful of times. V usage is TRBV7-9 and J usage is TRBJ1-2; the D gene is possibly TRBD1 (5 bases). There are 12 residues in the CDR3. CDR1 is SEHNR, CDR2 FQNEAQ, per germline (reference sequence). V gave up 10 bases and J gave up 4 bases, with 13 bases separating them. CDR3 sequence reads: CAIEEGIYGYTF. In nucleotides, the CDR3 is TGTGCCATCGAGGAGGGGATCTATGGCTACACCTTC.

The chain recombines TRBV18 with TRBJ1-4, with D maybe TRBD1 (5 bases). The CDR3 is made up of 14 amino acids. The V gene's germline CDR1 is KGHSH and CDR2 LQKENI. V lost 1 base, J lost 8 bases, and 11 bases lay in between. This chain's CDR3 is CASSPQGLGEKLFF. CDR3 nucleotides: TGTGCCAGCTCACCACAGGGGCTGGGGGAAAAACTGTTTTTT.

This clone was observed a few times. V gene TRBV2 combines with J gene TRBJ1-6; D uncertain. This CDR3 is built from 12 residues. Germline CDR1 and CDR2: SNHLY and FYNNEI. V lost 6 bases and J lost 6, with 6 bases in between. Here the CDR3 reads CASSQANSPLHF. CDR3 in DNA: TGTGCCAGCAGCCAGGCTAATTCACCCCTCCACTTT. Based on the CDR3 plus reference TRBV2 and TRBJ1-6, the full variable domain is EPEVTQTPSHQVTQMGQEVILRCVPISNHLYFYWYRQILGQKVEFLVSFYNNEISEKSEIFDDQFSVERPDGSNFTLKIRSTKLEDSAMYFCASSQANSPLHFGNGTRLTVT.

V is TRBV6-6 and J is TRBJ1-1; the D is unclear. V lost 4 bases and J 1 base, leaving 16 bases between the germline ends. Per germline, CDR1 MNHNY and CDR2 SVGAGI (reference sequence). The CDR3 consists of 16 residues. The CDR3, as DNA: TGTGCCAGCAGTTTTGGGTCGCGGGCGGGGAACACTGAAGCTTTCTTT. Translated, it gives CASSFGSRAGNTEAFF.

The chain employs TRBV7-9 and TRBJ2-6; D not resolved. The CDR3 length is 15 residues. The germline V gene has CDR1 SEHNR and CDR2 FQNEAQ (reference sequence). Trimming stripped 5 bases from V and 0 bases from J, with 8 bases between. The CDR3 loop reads CASSPLSSGANVLTF. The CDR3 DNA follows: TGTGCCAGCAGCCCTTTGTCCTCTGGGGCCAACGTCCTGACTTTC.

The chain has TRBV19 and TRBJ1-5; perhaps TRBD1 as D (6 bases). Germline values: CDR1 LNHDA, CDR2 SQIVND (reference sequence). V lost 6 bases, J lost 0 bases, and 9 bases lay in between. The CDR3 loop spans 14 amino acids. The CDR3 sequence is CASSRQDSNQPQHF. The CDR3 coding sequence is TGTGCCAGTAGCCGACAGGATAGCAATCAGCCCCAGCATTTT.

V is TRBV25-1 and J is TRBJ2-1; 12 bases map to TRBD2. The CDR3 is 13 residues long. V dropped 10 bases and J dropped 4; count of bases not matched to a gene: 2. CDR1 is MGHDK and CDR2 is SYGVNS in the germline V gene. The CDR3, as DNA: TGTGCCACCGGGACTAGCGGGTACAATGAGCAGTTCTTC. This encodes CATGTSGYNEQFF.

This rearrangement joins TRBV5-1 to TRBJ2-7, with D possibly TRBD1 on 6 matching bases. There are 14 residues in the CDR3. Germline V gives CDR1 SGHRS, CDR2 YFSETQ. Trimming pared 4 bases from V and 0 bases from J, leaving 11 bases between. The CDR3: CASSTGQFSYEQYF. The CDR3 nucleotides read TGCGCCAGCAGCACCGGACAGTTCTCCTACGAGCAGTACTTC.

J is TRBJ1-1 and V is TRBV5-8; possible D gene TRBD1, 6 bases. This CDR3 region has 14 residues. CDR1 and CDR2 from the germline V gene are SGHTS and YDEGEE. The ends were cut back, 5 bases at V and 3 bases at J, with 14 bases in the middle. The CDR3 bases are TGTGCCAGCAGGCCAGGGGACCGGGACACTGAAGCTTTCTTT. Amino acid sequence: CASRPGDRDTEAFF.

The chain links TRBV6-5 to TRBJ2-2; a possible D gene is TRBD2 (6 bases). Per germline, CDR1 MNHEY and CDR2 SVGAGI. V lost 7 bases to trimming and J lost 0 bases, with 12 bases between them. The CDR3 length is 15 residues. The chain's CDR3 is CASKGGVANTGELFF. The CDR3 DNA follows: TGTGCCAGCAAAGGCGGGGTCGCGAACACCGGGGAGCTGTTTTTT.

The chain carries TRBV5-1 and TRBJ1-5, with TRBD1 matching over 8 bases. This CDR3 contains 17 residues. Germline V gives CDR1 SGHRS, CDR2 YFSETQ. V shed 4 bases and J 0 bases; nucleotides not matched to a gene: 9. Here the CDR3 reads CASSPGQGSYSNQPQHF. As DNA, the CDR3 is TGCGCCAGCAGCCCAGGACAGGGAAGTTATAGCAATCAGCCCCAGCATTTT. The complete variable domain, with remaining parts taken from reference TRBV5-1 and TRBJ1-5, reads KAGVTQTPRYLIKTRGQQVTLSCSPISGHRSVSWYQQTPGQGLQFLFEYFSETQRNKGNFPGRFSGRQFSNSRSEMNVSTLELGDSALYLCASSPGQGSYSNQPQHFGDGTRLSIL.